This note documents a single T cell receptor (beta chain) sequence. The antigen is undetermined. The sort gate was single viable CD3+CD4+CD8-CD45RO+ cells for memory CD4+ T cells. TCRdb's table, derived via immunoSEQ multiplex PCR, lists solely in-frame clones and lacks some. The sample yields around 54,000 clones, about 73% seen once. In germline, CDR1 is MNHEY, CDR2 SVGAGI. CDR3 size: 14 residues. The trim removed 7 bases at V and 1 base at J, leaving 5 bases unmatched. This record belongs to a study of memory CD4+ T cells and cytomegalovirus serostatus. Study findings and constraints: CD4+ memory repertoires contained about two fifths of the roughly 160 reported CMV TCRbeta sequences. The CMV-associated TCR signature appears largely within the CD4+ memory repertoire. Repertoires predicted CMV serostatus with median bootstrapped AUC of about 0.94.

This rearrangement joins TRBV6-5 to TRBJ2-7, with 9 bases lining up with TRBD1. What was sequenced was memory CD4+ T cells from blood. This sequence was found in an adult in good health and CMV-seronegative. The CDR3 DNA reads as TGTGCCAGCACACCGGGACAGGGATCCTACGAGCAGTACTTC. Translation: CASTPGQGSYEQYF.